The 22 T cell receptor beta chains below were found in one sample sequenced in a study of cytomegalovirus exposure and HLA in healthy donors. PCR employed 60 Vbeta and 13 Jbeta primers. Measured with immunoSEQ multiplex PCR; TCRdb has only the in-frame clones, and not every one. The sample lists 150,000 to 200,000 clones, over 80% occurring once. Sequenced: PBMCs. The source of these receptors is a boy younger than 10 in good health and CMV-seronegative.

The chain has TRBV7-6 and TRBJ2-5; D is undetermined. The end of the DNA is better explained by TRBJ2-7, so the J call may be wrong. Germline V gives CDR1 SGHVS, CDR2 FNYEAQ. CDR3 length: 14 residues. CDR3 sequence (DNA): TGTGCCAGCAGCTTTTCTGCAAACTACTACGAGCAGTACTTC. Residues: CASSFSANYYEQYF.

The CDR3 bases are TGTGCCAGCAGCTTCGGCGGGTATATCGGTACGCAGTATTTT. This gives the protein CASSFGGYIGTQYF. The gene calls are TRBV5-6 and TRBJ2-3, with a possible D match to TRBD2 (5 bases). CDR1 SGHDT and CDR2 YYEEEE come from the germline V gene. Trimming took off 2 bases at V and 8 bases at J, with 15 bases between the two ends. There are 14 residues in the CDR3.

The V gene is TRBV5-1, the J gene TRBJ2-4; the D gene is possibly TRBD2 (5 bases). CDR3 length equals 14 residues. V was clipped by 2 bases and J by 10 bases, with 16 bases between them. Germline V gives CDR1 SGHRS, CDR2 YFSETQ. CDR3 in DNA: TGCGCCAGCAGCTTATACCGGGATCCCCCTATTCAGTACTTC. This codes for CASSLYRDPPIQYF.

This rearrangement joins TRBV2 to TRBJ2-5, with no clear D. Germline V lookup: CDR1 SNHLY, CDR2 FYNNEI. Trimming cost V 6 bases and J 4 bases, with 3 bases left between them. There are 10 residues in the CDR3. The CDR3 loop is CASRRETQYF. CDR3 nucleotides: TGTGCCAGCAGGCGAGAGACCCAGTACTTC.

The V and J genes are TRBV5-4 and TRBJ2-2, with 7 positions matching TRBD1. The CDR3 is made up of 15 amino acids. Germline V gene sequence: CDR1 SGHNT, CDR2 YYREEE (reference sequence). Unmatched junction bases numbered 4, after V lost 0 bases and J lost 5 bases. Written as DNA, the CDR3 is TGTGCCAGCAGCTTGGGACAGGGTAGTACCGGGGAGCTGTTTTTT. Its translation: CASSLGQGSTGELFF.

The chain couples TRBV6-5 to TRBJ1-4; TRBD1 aligns across 9 bases. CDR1 is MNHEY, CDR2 SVGAGI, per germline. Trimming took 5 bases from V and 8 from J; bases not matched to a gene: 6. This CDR3 has 14 residues. The DNA of the CDR3 is TGTGCCAGCAGTGCACAGGGGGCGAGGGAAAAACTGTTTTTT. Translation gives CASSAQGAREKLFF.

The rearrangement uses TRBV5-4 and TRBJ1-1; the D is unclear. Germline lookup yields CDR1 SGHNT and CDR2 YYREEE (reference sequence). This CDR3 contains 14 residues. V lost 0 bases and J 1 base, leaving 7 bases between the germline ends. The CDR3, as DNA: TGTGCCAGCAGCTTGGGAGGCAAGAACACTGAAGCTTTCTTT. Translation: CASSLGGKNTEAFF.

The gene calls are TRBV21-1 and TRBJ2-1; TRBD2 is the table's D call, not checked against the DNA. TRBV21-1 is annotated as a pseudogene. The CDR3 loop spans 19 amino acids. The DNA for the CDR3 is TGTGCCAGCAGCAAAAAGGGTGGGACCCTGGGCCCGGGGGTCAATGAGCAGTTCTTC. Its protein product is CASSKKGGTLGPGVNEQFF.

The genes are TRBV6-1 and TRBJ2-7; D might be TRBD1 (7 bases). The germline V gene encodes CDR1 MNHNS and CDR2 SASEGT. The CDR3 covers 13 residues. CDR3 sequence reads: CGTGGPRGVEQYV. DNA of the CDR3: TGTGGAACTGGGGGACCCAGGGGGGTCGAGCAGTACGTC.

This chain links TRBV6-5 with TRBJ2-1; 9 bases agree with TRBD2. Losses at the gene ends were 6 bases for V and 3 bases for J; bases not matched to a gene: 3. The length of the CDR3 is 14 residues. CDR1 is MNHEY and CDR2 is SVGAGI in the germline V gene. The CDR3 loop reads CASRAGGDYNEQFF. The DNA of the CDR3 is TGTGCCAGCAGAGCGGGAGGAGACTACAATGAGCAGTTCTTC.

The chain carries TRBV19 and TRBJ1-5; the D gene is possibly TRBD1 (6 bases). Trimming removed 4 bases from V and 2 bases from J, with 9 bases in between. CDR3 length: 14 amino acids. Germline-derived CDR1 and CDR2 are LNHDA and SQIVND (reference sequence). This CDR3 is CASSRQVGNQPQHF. CDR3 in DNA: TGTGCCAGTAGTAGACAGGTAGGCAATCAGCCCCAGCATTTT.

The chain joins TRBV6-5 to TRBJ1-2, with 7 bases lining up with TRBD1. The V segment lost 6 bases and the J segment 4 bases; nucleotides outside the gene matches: 11. CDR3 length: 15 residues. Germline V gives CDR1 MNHEY, CDR2 SVGAGI. The chain's CDR3 is CASSRHRGFAYGYTF. CDR3 nucleotides: TGTGCCAGCAGCCGACACAGGGGTTTCGCCTATGGCTACACCTTC.

The sample holds one count of this clone. The chain combines TRBV21-1 with TRBJ2-5; the table calls TRBD1, which could not be checked here. TRBV21-1 is described as a pseudogene. The CDR3 covers 23 residues. The CDR3 protein is CASSKVFRSTKESETDEQETQYF. The CDR3 nucleotides read TGTGCCAGCAGCAAAGTTTTTCGGTCCACAAAAGAGTCAGAGACAGACGAACAAGAGACCCAGTACTTC.

CDR3 in DNA: TGTGCCAGTAGTATCGTCCGAGCAGATACGCAGTATTTT. Protein sequence: CASSIVRADTQYF. The J gene is TRBJ2-3, the V gene TRBV19; D unclear. Trimming cost V 3 bases and J 4 bases, with 8 bases left between them. The CDR3 extends over 13 amino acids. CDR1 is LNHDA and CDR2 is SQIVND in the germline V gene (reference sequence).

The V gene is TRBV2, the J gene TRBJ2-1; the match to TRBD2 covers 8 bases. There are 15 residues in the CDR3. The J segment lost 10 bases and the V segment lost 6 bases, leaving 14 bases of the junction unmatched. Germline V gives CDR1 SNHLY, CDR2 FYNNEI. This CDR3 reads CASSDQGSGSWEQFF. The CDR3 region has the DNA TGTGCCAGCAGCGATCAAGGAAGCGGGAGTTGGGAGCAGTTCTTC.

This rearrangement joins TRBV4-3 to TRBJ2-1; the match to TRBD1 covers 11 bases. The V segment lost 1 base and the J segment 1 base; nucleotides outside the gene matches: 3. Germline CDR1 and CDR2: LGHNA and YSLEER. CDR3 length equals 17 residues. The DNA of the CDR3 is TGCGCCAGCAGCCAAGTAGGGACAGGGGGTTCCTACAATGAGCAGTTCTTC. Amino acids: CASSQVGTGGSYNEQFF.

This clone was seen a few times. The chain employs TRBV19 and TRBJ1-5, with D tentatively TRBD1 (6 bases). Germline assignment: CDR1 LNHDA and CDR2 SQIVND (reference sequence). Trimming pared 3 bases from V and 5 bases from J, leaving 20 bases between. The CDR3 covers 17 residues. The CDR3 region is CASSIGVVGAGDQPQHF. DNA for the CDR3: TGTGCCAGTAGTATTGGTGTCGTGGGGGCAGGGGATCAGCCCCAGCATTTT. The whole variable domain, remainder taken from reference TRBV19 and TRBJ1-5, is DGGITQSPKYLFRKEGQNVTLSCEQNLNHDAMYWYRQDPGQGLRLIYYSQIVNDFQKGDIAEGYSVSREKKESFPLTVTSAQKNPTAFYLCASSIGVVGAGDQPQHFGDGTRLSIL.

This clone appeared a single time. J is TRBJ1-1 and V is TRBV29-1; D is uncertain. CDR3 length: 12 residues. V lost 4 bases and J 3 bases, leaving 9 bases between the germline ends. Germline CDR1 and CDR2: SQVTM and ANQGSEA. For the CDR3, the DNA is TGCAGCGTTGGTAGCAGAGACACTGAAGCTTTCTTT. This gives the protein CSVGSRDTEAFF.

This chain uses TRBV7-8 with TRBJ1-1; unclear D gene. This CDR3 has 16 residues. The ends were cut back, 4 bases at V and 1 base at J, with 16 bases in the middle. Germline CDR1 is SGHVS and CDR2 is FQNEAQ. The CDR3 DNA follows: TGTGCCAGCAGCTCTGGTCTCTCCCGGGGGAACACTGAAGCTTTCTTT. Residues: CASSSGLSRGNTEAFF.

With respect to this clone: A junction end diverges from the germline sequence, so it may reflect a read error. This sequence joins TRBV19 and TRBJ2-7; 8 bases are shared with TRBD2. Germline V CDR1 and CDR2: LNHDA, SQIVND (reference sequence). The CDR3 loop spans 15 amino acids. CDR3 nucleotides: TGTGCCAGTAGTATAGCTAGCGGGCTTACCTACGAGCAGCACTTC. The encoded protein is CASSIASGLTYEQHF.

CDR3 in DNA: TGTGCCTGGAGTTCCAAGCGACCTTTCAACAATGAGCAGTTCTTC. It specifies CAWSSKRPFNNEQFF. The chain couples TRBV30 to TRBJ2-1; D remains unclear. This CDR3 spans 15 amino acids. Germline lookup yields CDR1 GTSNPN and CDR2 SVGIG (reference sequence). The germline V and J ends were trimmed by 2 bases and 5 bases, with 16 bases remaining between them.

The CDR3 loop reads CASQGGGQETQYF. The CDR3 nucleotides are TGTGCCAGCCAGGGCGGGGGCCAAGAGACCCAGTACTTC. The chain joins TRBV7-9 to TRBJ2-5; 7 nucleotides align to TRBD2. After removal of 8 bases from V and 1 base from J, the junction contained 4 bases not matched to a gene. Germline loops: CDR1 SEHNR, CDR2 FQNEAQ (reference sequence). The CDR3 runs 13 residues.